These 24 T cell receptor beta chains were all obtained from the same sample, sequenced in a study of siplizumab effects on memory and regulatory T cells. Profiling relied on immunoSEQ multiplex PCR, and the TCRdb table lists in-frame clones only, not all of them. In the table there are about 100,000 clones, roughly 94% of which are singletons. Source material: Tregs sorted from blood. All receptors derive from a human donor in good health.

CDR3 residues: CATSRAGTDTEAFF. Written as DNA, the CDR3 is TGTGCCACCAGCAGAGCCGGGACAGACACTGAAGCTTTCTTT. The chain carries TRBV15 and TRBJ1-1, with TRBD1 identical over 7 bases. Germline V gene data show CDR1 as LNHNV and CDR2 as YYDKDF (reference sequence). This CDR3 comprises 14 residues. The ends lost 1 base at V and 3 bases at J; junction bases unmatched: 2.

The chain links TRBV27 to TRBJ2-3; TRBD2 agrees at 10 bases. Trimming cost V 6 bases and J 5 bases; bases outside gene matches: 14. This CDR3 region has 17 residues. Looked up from germline, CDR1 is MNHEY and CDR2 is SMNVEV (reference sequence). The CDR3 spells CASSPEGGLARKDTQYF. The DNA for the CDR3 is TGTGCCAGCAGCCCAGAGGGGGGACTAGCGAGAAAAGATACGCAGTATTTT.

The J gene is TRBJ2-2, the V gene TRBV7-9; D gene unclear. CDR1 and CDR2 from the germline V gene are SEHNR and FQNEAQ (reference sequence). The CDR3 has 16 amino acids. Trimming removed 0 bases at V and 0 bases at J, with 8 bases between. The CDR3 loop is CASSLAPVSNTGELFF. CDR3 DNA sequence: TGTGCCAGCAGCTTAGCGCCAGTGTCGAACACCGGGGAGCTGTTTTTT.

CDR3 residues: CASSLVGQGPYGYTF. CDR3 nucleotides: TGTGCCAGCAGCTTGGTGGGGCAGGGTCCCTATGGCTACACCTTC. This chain uses TRBV5-4 with TRBJ1-2, with D possibly TRBD1 on 5 matching bases. This CDR3 is 15 amino acids long. The V end was cut by 0 bases, the J end by 4 bases, with 13 bases between. Germline-derived CDR1 and CDR2 are SGHNT and YYREEE (reference sequence).

This clone appeared a few times. The genes are TRBV4-2 and TRBJ1-5; D unclear. CDR3 length: 13 amino acids. Trimming took 0 bases from V and 4 from J, leaving 4 bases between them. CDR1 is LGHNA and CDR2 is YNFKEQ in the germline V gene. The CDR3 protein is CASSQDTNQPQHF. CDR3 sequence (DNA): TGTGCCAGCAGCCAAGATACTAATCAGCCCCAGCATTTT.

This chain uses TRBV30 with TRBJ1-1, with D uncertain. Trimming stripped 3 bases from V and 7 bases from J, with 18 bases between. Per the germline V gene, CDR1 is GTSNPN and CDR2 is SVGIG (reference sequence). This CDR3 comprises 14 residues. CDR3 sequence reads: CAWSRSLSTVEAFF. CDR3 DNA sequence: TGTGCCTGGAGCAGGTCCCTATCGACTGTTGAAGCTTTCTTT.

The chain combines TRBV5-5 with TRBJ2-2; TRBD2 matches 9 bases. The length of the CDR3 is 17 residues. Unmatched junction bases numbered 11, after V lost 2 bases and J lost 6 bases. Germline V CDR1 and CDR2: SGHKS, YYEKEE (reference sequence). In DNA form, the CDR3 reads TGTGCCAGCAGCTTAATATGGGCTAGCGGGATGTCCGGGGAGCTGTTTTTT. This sequence encodes CASSLIWASGMSGELFF.

The CDR3: CASPVGSGNTIYF. CDR3 bases: TGTGCCAGCCCAGTAGGCTCTGGAAACACCATATATTTT. The rearrangement uses TRBV2 and TRBJ1-3; D gene ambiguous. The V end lost 8 bases, the J end lost 0 bases, and 8 bases lay between the germline ends. This CDR3 comprises 13 residues. The V gene's germline CDR1 is SNHLY and CDR2 FYNNEI. The full variable domain, its missing parts supplied by reference TRBV2 and TRBJ1-3, is EPEVTQTPSHQVTQMGQEVILRCVPISNHLYFYWYRQILGQKVEFLVSFYNNEISEKSEIFDDQFSVERPDGSNFTLKIRSTKLEDSAMYFCASPVGSGNTIYFGEGSWLTVV.

J is TRBJ2-5 and V is TRBV9; D remains unclear. This CDR3 is 14 amino acids long. Trimming took 3 bases from V and 4 from J, leaving 13 bases between them. Germline CDR1 reads SGDLS; CDR2 reads YYNGEE. Here the CDR3 reads CASSGGRSPETQYF. The CDR3 nucleotides are TGTGCCAGCAGCGGGGGAAGGAGCCCAGAGACCCAGTACTTC.

V is TRBV10-3 and J is TRBJ2-2; 10 bases line up with TRBD2. The CDR3 has 18 residues. In germline, CDR1 is ENHRY, CDR2 SYGVKD. With 4 bases clipped from V and 2 bases from J, the junction kept 10 bases outside the gene matches. The CDR3 bases are TGTGCCATCAGTGGGTCGGCTAGCGGGAGTTTAAACACCGGGGAGCTGTTTTTT. Translation gives CAISGSASGSLNTGELFF.

This clone was recorded only once. V is TRBV28 and J is TRBJ2-2; the D gene is possibly TRBD2 (6 bases). The CDR3 sequence is 15 residues long. Trimming removed 3 bases at V and 3 bases at J, with 11 bases between. The germline V gene has CDR1 MDHEN and CDR2 SYDVKM. The CDR3 DNA follows: TGTGCCAGCAGTTTTCGAGGGAGGTACACCGGGGAGCTGTTTTTT. It encodes CASSFRGRYTGELFF.

V gene TRBV9 combines with J gene TRBJ2-1, with TRBD2 identical over 9 bases. The CDR3 consists of 16 residues. With 2 bases clipped from V and 2 bases from J, the junction kept 5 bases outside the gene matches. CDR1 is SGDLS, CDR2 YYNGEE, per germline. The CDR3 sequence: CASSVRLAVPYNEQFF. For the CDR3, the DNA is TGTGCCAGCAGCGTGCGACTAGCGGTCCCCTACAATGAGCAGTTCTTC.

CDR3 DNA sequence: TGCAGTGCTAGGAGCTATGGCTACACCTTC. Its protein is CSARSYGYTF. The J gene is TRBJ1-2, the V gene TRBV20-1; unclear D gene. Between the trimmed V and J ends, which lost 3 bases and 4 bases, there was a span of 3 bases. The length of the CDR3 is 10 residues. Germline lookup yields CDR1 DFQATT and CDR2 SNEGSKA (reference sequence).

The chain employs TRBV2 and TRBJ2-7; TRBD2 matches at 13 bases. V dropped 4 bases and J dropped 2; count of bases not matched to a gene: 2. Germline loops: CDR1 SNHLY, CDR2 FYNNEI. CDR3 length: 15 amino acids. CDR3 sequence reads: CASSVGTSGAYEQYF. For the CDR3, the DNA is TGTGCCAGCAGTGTCGGGACTAGCGGGGCCTACGAGCAGTACTTC.

CDR3 in amino acids: CASSSDDRSGGAFF. Here the CDR3 DNA reads TGTGCCAGCAGCTCTGACGACAGGAGCGGCGGAGCTTTCTTT. V is TRBV7-9 and J is TRBJ1-1; D might be TRBD1 (6 bases). The germline V and J ends were trimmed by 4 bases and 10 bases, with 19 bases remaining between them. The CDR3 runs 14 residues. Per germline, CDR1 SEHNR and CDR2 FQNEAQ (reference sequence). Together with reference TRBV7-9 and TRBJ1-1, the CDR3 gives the full variable domain: DTGVSQNPRHKITKRGQNVTFRCDPISEHNRLYWYRQTLGQGPEFLTYFQNEAQLEKSRLLSDRFSAERPKGSFSTLEIQRTEQGDSAMYLCASSSDDRSGGAFFGQGTRLTVV.

V and J are TRBV5-1 and TRBJ1-3; unclear D gene. This CDR3 has 15 amino acids. In germline, CDR1 is SGHRS, CDR2 YFSETQ. Trimming took 0 bases from V and 1 from J, leaving 8 bases between them. The CDR3 DNA follows: TGCGCCAGCAGCTTGGTAGCGGGGTCTGGAAACACCATATATTTT. As protein: CASSLVAGSGNTIYF.

This clone was counted a single time. The chain has TRBV27 and TRBJ2-7; the D gene is possibly TRBD1 (5 bases). The CDR3 is 16 residues long. The ends were cut back, 7 bases at V and 7 bases at J, with 26 bases in the middle. Germline CDR1 is MNHEY and CDR2 is SMNVEV (reference sequence). The CDR3 region is CASIFCGYRLILEQYF. The CDR3 region has the DNA TGTGCCAGCATTTTTTGTGGGTACAGGTTAATTCTAGAGCAGTACTTC.

The chain employs TRBV27 and TRBJ1-4; D is unclear. Per the germline V gene, CDR1 is MNHEY and CDR2 is SMNVEV (reference sequence). CDR3 size: 15 residues. The ends were cut back, 0 bases at V and 7 bases at J, with 12 bases in the middle. The CDR3 reads CASSLSAGHLEKLFF. CDR3 DNA: TGTGCCAGCAGTTTATCAGCGGGCCACCTTGAAAAACTGTTTTTT.

Only one count was recorded for this clone. The chain links TRBV7-3 to TRBJ2-3; possible D gene TRBD1, 5 bases. V was clipped by 1 base and J by 4 bases, with 9 bases between them. Looked up from germline, CDR1 is SGHTA and CDR2 is FQGTGA. The CDR3 loop spans 14 amino acids. The CDR3 sequence is CASSLMDMADTQYF. The CDR3 nucleotides read TGTGCCAGCAGCTTAATGGACATGGCAGATACGCAGTATTTT.

In this sample, this clone turned up once. This rearrangement joins TRBV19 to TRBJ2-7; D call uncertain. Trimming cost V 4 bases and J 3 bases, with 13 bases left between them. Germline V gene lookup returns CDR1 LNHDA and CDR2 SQIVND (reference sequence). This CDR3 contains 14 residues. DNA of the CDR3: TGTGCCAGTAGTAGCAGCCGATTAGGCTACGAGCAGTACTTC. Translation gives CASSSSRLGYEQYF.

The V call is TRBV5-1, the J call TRBJ1-1, with D possibly being TRBD1 (5 bases). The germline CDR1 and CDR2 sequences are SGHRS and YFSETQ. The CDR3 contains 11 residues. Trimming pared 4 bases from V and 7 bases from J, leaving 8 bases between. The CDR3 DNA follows: TGCGCCAGCAGCGAGACAGTTGAAGCTTTCTTT. Its translation is CASSETVEAFF. The full variable domain, with the rest looked up from reference TRBV5-1 and TRBJ1-1, is KAGVTQTPRYLIKTRGQQVTLSCSPISGHRSVSWYQQTPGQGLQFLFEYFSETQRNKGNFPGRFSGRQFSNSRSEMNVSTLELGDSALYLCASSETVEAFFGQGTRLTVV.

The DNA of the CDR3 is TGTGCCAGCAGTGAAGAGGGGGGGGGTTATCAGCCCCAGCATTTT. This encodes CASSEEGGGYQPQHF. The rearrangement uses TRBV2 and TRBJ1-5, with a weak D call TRBD1 (6 bases). This CDR3 comprises 15 residues. Germline-derived CDR1 and CDR2 are SNHLY and FYNNEI. V dropped 1 base and J dropped 5 bases, with 12 bases sitting between them.

This sequence joins TRBV5-4 and TRBJ1-4, with 12 bases matching TRBD1. The V segment lost 4 bases and the J segment 6 bases; nucleotides outside the gene matches: 1. Germline loops: CDR1 SGHNT, CDR2 YYREEE (reference sequence). There are 14 residues in the CDR3. The CDR3 here is CASSRDRGHEKLFF. CDR3 nucleotides: TGTGCCAGCAGCCGGGACAGGGGGCATGAAAAACTGTTTTTT.

This clone was seen just once. The chain is built from TRBV5-1 and TRBJ2-3; 12 bases line up with TRBD2. Per germline, CDR1 SGHRS and CDR2 YFSETQ. The V and J ends lost 4 bases and 5 bases, in that order; junction bases with no gene match: 8. The CDR3 is made up of 16 amino acids. CDR3 DNA sequence: TGCGCCAGCAGCGCGAGACTAGCGGGAGTAGAAGATACGCAGTATTTT. It encodes CASSARLAGVEDTQYF.